A selection of T cell receptor beta chains follows, all from one sample in a study of blood T cell repertoires in COVID-19. The method was immunoSEQ multiplex PCR; TCRdb's version includes in-frame clones alone and lacks a portion of them. The profile shows more than 300,000 clones, around 86% of them singletons. Material: PBMCs or T cells enriched from blood (not recorded which). The source is a woman in her forties or fifties who had recovered from COVID-19. The conserved cysteine and the conserved F or W are not part of the CDR3 here.

v_call: TRBV25-1; cdr3_aa: ASRAGTDYGYT
v_call: TRBV7-2; cdr3_aa: ASSFSQGGSGYT
v_call: TRBV21-1; cdr3_aa: ASSKGPTTGTVYEQY
v_call: TRBV7-8; cdr3_aa: ASGAERGIFSNQPQH
v_call: TRBV7-8; cdr3_aa: ASSSLLAYSSYEQY
v_call: TRBV4-3; cdr3_aa: ASSQLTGANQPQH
v_call: TRBV4-3; cdr3_aa: ASSQEFPRYSSPLH
v_call: TRBV6-5; cdr3_aa: ASSQTGTGALGYT
v_call: TRBV29-1; cdr3_aa: SVPRGWDTEAF
v_call: TRBV27; cdr3_aa: ASSSIPVQGIPTDTQY
v_call: TRBV6-5; cdr3_aa: ASSYGTGQNEKLF
v_call: TRBV6-5; cdr3_aa: ASKMDRVITEAF
v_call: TRBV3-1/TRBV3-2; cdr3_aa: ASSQGQGNRNTIY
v_call: TRBV3-1/TRBV3-2; cdr3_aa: ASSYFRTGRTDTQY
v_call: TRBV12-2; cdr3_aa: ASRLSRGMGYNEQF
v_call: TRBV7-9; cdr3_aa: ASERVGQGVIGYGYT
v_call: TRBV24-1; cdr3_aa: ATRDTNTDTQY
v_call: TRBV6-5; cdr3_aa: ASSYSKRGGTDTQY
v_call: TRBV7-6; cdr3_aa: ASSPWGDQDNEQF
v_call: TRBV5-1; cdr3_aa: ASSLVAGLPYEQY
v_call: TRBV2; cdr3_aa: ASSAGQGRGYGYT
v_call: TRBV27; cdr3_aa: ASSLSRTMHQPQH
v_call: TRBV28; cdr3_aa: ASKPGQGVTEAF
v_call: TRBV29-1; cdr3_aa: SVVAGVQDTQY